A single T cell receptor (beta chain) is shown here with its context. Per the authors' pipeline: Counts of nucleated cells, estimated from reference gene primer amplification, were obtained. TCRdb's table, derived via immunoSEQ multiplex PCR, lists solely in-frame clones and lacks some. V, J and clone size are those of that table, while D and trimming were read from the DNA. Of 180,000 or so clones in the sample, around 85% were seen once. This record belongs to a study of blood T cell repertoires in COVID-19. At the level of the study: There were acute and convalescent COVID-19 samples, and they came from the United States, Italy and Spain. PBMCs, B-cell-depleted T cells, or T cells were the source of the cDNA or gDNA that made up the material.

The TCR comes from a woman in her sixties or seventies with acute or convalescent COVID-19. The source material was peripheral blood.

CDR3 in amino acids: CASSSGRQPQHF. The CDR3 DNA reads TGTGCCAGTTCATCGGGAAGACAGCCCCAGCATTTT. The V gene is TRBV12-3 or TRBV12-4, the J gene TRBJ1-5; D is unclear. The CDR3 loop spans 12 amino acids. Trimming shortened V by 9 bases and J by 7 bases, and 13 bases separated the two germline ends.